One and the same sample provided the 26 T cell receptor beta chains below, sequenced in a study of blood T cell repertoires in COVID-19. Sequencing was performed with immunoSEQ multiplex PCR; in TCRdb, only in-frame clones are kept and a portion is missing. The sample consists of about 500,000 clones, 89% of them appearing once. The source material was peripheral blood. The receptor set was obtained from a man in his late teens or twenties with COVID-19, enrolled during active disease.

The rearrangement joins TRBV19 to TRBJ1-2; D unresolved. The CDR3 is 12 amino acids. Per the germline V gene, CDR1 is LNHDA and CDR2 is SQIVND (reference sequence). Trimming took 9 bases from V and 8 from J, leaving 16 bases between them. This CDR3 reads CASSRDKFGYTF. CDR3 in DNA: TGTGCCAGCTCGAGAGATAAGTTCGGCTACACCTTC.

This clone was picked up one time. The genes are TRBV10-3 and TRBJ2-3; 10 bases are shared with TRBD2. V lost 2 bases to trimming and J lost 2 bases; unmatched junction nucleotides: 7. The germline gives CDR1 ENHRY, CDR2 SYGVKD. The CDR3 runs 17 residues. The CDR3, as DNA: TGTGCCATCAGTGAGGGGGAACTAGCGGGGCCCACAGATACGCAGTATTTT. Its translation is CAISEGELAGPTDTQYF.

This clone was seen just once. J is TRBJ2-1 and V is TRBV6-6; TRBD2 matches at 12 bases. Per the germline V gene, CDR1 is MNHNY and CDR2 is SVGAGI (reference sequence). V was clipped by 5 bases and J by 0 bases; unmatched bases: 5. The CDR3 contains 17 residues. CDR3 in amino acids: CASSRTSGKSSYNEQFF. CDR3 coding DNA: TGTGCCAGCAGTCGGACTAGCGGGAAAAGCTCCTACAATGAGCAGTTCTTC.

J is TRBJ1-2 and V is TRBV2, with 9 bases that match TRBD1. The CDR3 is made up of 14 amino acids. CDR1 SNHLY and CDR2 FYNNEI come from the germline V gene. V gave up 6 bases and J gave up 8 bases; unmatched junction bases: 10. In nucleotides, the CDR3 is TGTGCCAGCAGACAACCAGGGACAGGGAACGGCTACACCTTC. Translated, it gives CASRQPGTGNGYTF. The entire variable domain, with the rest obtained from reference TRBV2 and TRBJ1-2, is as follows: EPEVTQTPSHQVTQMGQEVILRCVPISNHLYFYWYRQILGQKVEFLVSFYNNEISEKSEIFDDQFSVERPDGSNFTLKIRSTKLEDSAMYFCASRQPGTGNGYTFGSGTRLTVV.

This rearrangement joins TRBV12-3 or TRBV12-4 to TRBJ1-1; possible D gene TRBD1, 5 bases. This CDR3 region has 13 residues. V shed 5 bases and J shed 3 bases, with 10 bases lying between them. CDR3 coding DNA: TGTGCCAGCAGTCAGACAGATTACACTGAAGCTTTCTTT. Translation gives CASSQTDYTEAFF.

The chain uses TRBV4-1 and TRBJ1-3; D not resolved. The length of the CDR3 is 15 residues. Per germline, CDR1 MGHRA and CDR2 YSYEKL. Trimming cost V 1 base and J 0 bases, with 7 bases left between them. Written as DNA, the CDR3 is TGCGCCAGCAGCCAAGGACGGGACTCTGGAAACACCATATATTTT. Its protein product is CASSQGRDSGNTIYF.

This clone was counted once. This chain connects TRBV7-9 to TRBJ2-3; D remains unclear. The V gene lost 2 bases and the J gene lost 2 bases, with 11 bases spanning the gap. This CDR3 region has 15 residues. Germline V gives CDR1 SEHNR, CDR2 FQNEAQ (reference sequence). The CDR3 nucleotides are TGTGCCAGCAGCTTATCATTTACTATCACAGATACGCAGTATTTT. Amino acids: CASSLSFTITDTQYF.

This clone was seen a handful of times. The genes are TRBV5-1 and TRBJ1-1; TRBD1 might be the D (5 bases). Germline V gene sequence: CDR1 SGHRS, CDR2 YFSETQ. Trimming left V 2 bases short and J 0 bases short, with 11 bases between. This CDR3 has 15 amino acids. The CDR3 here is CASSFGDLMNTEAFF. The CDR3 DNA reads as TGCGCCAGCAGCTTCGGGGACTTAATGAACACTGAAGCTTTCTTT.

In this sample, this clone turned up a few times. CDR3 residues: CASTTLSPGELFF. In DNA, the CDR3 is TGTGCCAGCACCACCTTGAGTCCCGGGGAGCTGTTTTTT. This chain joins TRBV12-3 or TRBV12-4 and TRBJ2-2; D call uncertain. The germline V and J ends were trimmed by 7 bases and 6 bases, with 12 bases remaining between them. The CDR3 has 13 residues.

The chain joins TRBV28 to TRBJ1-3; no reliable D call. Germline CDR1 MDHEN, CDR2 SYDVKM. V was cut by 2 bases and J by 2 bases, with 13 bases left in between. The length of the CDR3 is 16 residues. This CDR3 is CASSLRLIRPGNTIYF. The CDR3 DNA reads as TGTGCCAGCAGTTTACGACTAATTAGGCCTGGAAACACCATATATTTT.

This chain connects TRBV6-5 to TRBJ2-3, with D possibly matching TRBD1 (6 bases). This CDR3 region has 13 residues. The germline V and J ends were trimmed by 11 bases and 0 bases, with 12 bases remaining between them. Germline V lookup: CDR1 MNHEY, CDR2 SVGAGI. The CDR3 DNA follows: TGTGCCGCCCACAGGGCCAGCACAGATACGCAGTATTTT. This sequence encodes CAAHRASTDTQYF.

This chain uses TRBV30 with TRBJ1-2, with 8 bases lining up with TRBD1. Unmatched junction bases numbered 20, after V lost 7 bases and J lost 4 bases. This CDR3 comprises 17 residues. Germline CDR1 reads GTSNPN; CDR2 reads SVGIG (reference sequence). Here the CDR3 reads CASGRRPGGASIYGYTF. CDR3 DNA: TGTGCCTCGGGACGCCGGCCAGGGGGCGCCTCCATCTATGGCTACACCTTC.

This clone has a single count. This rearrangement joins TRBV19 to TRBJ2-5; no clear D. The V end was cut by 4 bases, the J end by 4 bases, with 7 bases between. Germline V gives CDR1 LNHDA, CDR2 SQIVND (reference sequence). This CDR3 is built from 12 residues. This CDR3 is CASSRGGETQYF. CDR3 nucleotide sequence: TGTGCCAGTAGTAGAGGTGGAGAGACCCAGTACTTC. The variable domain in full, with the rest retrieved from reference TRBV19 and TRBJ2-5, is DGGITQSPKYLFRKEGQNVTLSCEQNLNHDAMYWYRQDPGQGLRLIYYSQIVNDFQKGDIAEGYSVSREKKESFPLTVTSAQKNPTAFYLCASSRGGETQYFGPGTRLLVL.

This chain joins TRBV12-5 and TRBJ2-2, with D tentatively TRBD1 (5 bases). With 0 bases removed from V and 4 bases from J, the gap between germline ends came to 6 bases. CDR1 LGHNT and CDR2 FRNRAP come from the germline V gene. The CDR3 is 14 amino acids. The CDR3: CASGLVQATGELFF. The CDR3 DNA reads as TGTGCTAGTGGTTTGGTACAGGCCACCGGGGAGCTGTTTTTT.

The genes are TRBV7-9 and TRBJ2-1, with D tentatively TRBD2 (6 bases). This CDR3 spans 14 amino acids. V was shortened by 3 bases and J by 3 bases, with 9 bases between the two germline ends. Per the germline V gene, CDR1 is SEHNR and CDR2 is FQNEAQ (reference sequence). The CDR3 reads CASSFSGGYNEQFF. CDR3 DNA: TGTGCCAGCAGCTTTTCCGGGGGCTACAATGAGCAGTTCTTC.

The CDR3 coding sequence is TGTGCCAGCAGTAAGGACAGCCCCTACGAGCAGTACTTC. This encodes CASSKDSPYEQYF. The V gene is TRBV25-1, the J gene TRBJ2-7, with TRBD1 as a possible D gene (6 bases). CDR3 length: 13 residues. The V gene lost 5 bases and the J gene lost 2 bases, with 10 bases spanning the gap. Germline values: CDR1 MGHDK, CDR2 SYGVNS.

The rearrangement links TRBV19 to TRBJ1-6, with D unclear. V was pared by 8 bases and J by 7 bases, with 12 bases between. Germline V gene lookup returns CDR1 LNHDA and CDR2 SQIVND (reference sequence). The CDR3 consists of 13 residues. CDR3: CASREGMNSPLHF. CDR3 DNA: TGTGCCAGTCGTGAGGGAATGAATTCACCCCTCCACTTT.

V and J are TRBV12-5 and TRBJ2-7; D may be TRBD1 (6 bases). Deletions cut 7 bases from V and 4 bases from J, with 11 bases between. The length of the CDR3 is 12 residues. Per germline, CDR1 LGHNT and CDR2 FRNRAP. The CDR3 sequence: CASAVDRYEQYF. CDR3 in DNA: TGTGCTAGTGCCGTCGACAGGTACGAGCAGTACTTC.

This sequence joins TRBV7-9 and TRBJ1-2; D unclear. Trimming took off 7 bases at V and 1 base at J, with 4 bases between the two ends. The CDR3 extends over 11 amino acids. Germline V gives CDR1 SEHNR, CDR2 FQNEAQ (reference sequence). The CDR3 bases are TGTGCCAGCATAGATAACTATGGCTACACCTTC. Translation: CASIDNYGYTF.

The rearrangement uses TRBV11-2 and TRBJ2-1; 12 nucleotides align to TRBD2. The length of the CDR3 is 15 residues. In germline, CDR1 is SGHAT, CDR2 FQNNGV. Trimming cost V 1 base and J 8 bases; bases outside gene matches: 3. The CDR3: CASSLGTSGVDEQFF. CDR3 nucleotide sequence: TGTGCCAGCAGCTTAGGGACTAGCGGGGTCGATGAGCAGTTCTTC.

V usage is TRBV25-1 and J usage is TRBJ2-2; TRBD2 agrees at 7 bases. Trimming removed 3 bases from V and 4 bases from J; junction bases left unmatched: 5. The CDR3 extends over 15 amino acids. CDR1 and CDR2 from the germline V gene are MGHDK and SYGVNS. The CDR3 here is CASSEGIAGTGELFF. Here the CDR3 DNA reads TGTGCCAGCAGTGAGGGGATAGCGGGCACCGGGGAGCTGTTTTTT.

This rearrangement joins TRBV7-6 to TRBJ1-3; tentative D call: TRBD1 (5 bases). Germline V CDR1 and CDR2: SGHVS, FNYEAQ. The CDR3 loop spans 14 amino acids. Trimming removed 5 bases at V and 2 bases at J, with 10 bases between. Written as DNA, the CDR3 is TGTGCCAGCAGCACCGCGGGGGCTGGAAACACCATATATTTT. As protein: CASSTAGAGNTIYF.

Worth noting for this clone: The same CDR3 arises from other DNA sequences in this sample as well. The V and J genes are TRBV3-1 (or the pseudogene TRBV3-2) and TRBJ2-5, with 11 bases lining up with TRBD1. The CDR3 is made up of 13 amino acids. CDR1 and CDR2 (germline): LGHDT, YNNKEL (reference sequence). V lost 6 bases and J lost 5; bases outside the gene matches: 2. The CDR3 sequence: CASSRDRGETQYF. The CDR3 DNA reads TGTGCCAGCAGTCGGGACAGGGGGGAGACCCAGTACTTC.

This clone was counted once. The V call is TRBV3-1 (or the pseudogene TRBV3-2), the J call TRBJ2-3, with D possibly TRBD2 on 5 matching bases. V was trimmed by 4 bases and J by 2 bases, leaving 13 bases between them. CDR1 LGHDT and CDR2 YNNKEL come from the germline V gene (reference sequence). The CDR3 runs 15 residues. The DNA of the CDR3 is TGTGCCAGCAGCCGACTATTGGATCCCACAGATACGCAGTATTTT. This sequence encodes CASSRLLDPTDTQYF.

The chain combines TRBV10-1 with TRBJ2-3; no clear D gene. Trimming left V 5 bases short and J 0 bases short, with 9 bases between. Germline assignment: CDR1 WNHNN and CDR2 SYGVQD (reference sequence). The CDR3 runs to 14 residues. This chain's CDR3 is CASSPSPSTDTQYF. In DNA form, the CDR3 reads TGCGCCAGCAGTCCGAGCCCTAGCACAGATACGCAGTATTTT.

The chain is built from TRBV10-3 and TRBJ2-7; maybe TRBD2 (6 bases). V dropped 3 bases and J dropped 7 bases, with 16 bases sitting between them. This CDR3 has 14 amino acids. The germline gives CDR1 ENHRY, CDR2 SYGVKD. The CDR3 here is CAISDRGGVGEQYF. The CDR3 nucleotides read TGTGCCATCAGTGATAGAGGAGGGGTAGGGGAGCAGTACTTC.